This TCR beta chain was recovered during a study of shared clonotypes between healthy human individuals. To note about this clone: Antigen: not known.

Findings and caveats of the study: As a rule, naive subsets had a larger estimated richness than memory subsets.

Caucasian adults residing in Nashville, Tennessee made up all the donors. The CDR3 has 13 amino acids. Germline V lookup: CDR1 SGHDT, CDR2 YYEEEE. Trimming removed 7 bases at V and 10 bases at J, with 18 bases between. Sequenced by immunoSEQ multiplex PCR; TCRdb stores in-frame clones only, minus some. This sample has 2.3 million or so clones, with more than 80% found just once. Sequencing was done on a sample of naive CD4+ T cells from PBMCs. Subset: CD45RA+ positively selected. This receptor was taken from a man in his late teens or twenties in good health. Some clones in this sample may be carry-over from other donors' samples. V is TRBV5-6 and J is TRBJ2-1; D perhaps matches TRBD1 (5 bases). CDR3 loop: CASLAQGKLEQFF. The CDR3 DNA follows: TGTGCCAGCCTGGCCCAGGGAAAGCTGGAGCAGTTCTTC.